Sequencing of this T cell receptor (beta chain) was carried out in a study of post-analysis software for immune sequencing data. On the study more broadly: Relapsing-remitting, secondary progressive and progressive-relapsing multiple sclerosis courses were included. Whole-study results and caveats: Relative to controls, patients had a few TRBV segments at higher frequency, with TRBV5-6, TRBV5-1 and TRBV20-1 among these.

The CDR3 has 14 residues. V shed 2 bases and J shed 5 bases, with 11 bases lying between them. Germline lookup yields CDR1 SGHTA and CDR2 FQGTGA. Points on this clonotype: No antigen is known for it.

Unique molecular identifiers featured in each of the TCR beta cDNA libraries. TCRdb re-called the PCR reads through MiXCR, storing one row per CDR3 protein. The data contain almost 700,000 distinct CDR3 sequences, more than 50% of them singletons. The sample comprised blood. The chain couples TRBV7-3 to TRBJ2-3, with D perhaps TRBD2 (5 bases). The receptor comes from a girl aged 2 to 9 with multiple sclerosis. The chain's CDR3 is CASSLREGQDTQYF. CDR3 bases: TGTGCCAGCAGCTTACGAGAGGGTCAAGATACGCAGTATTTT. Full variable domain (outside the CDR3, taken from reference TRBV7-3 and TRBJ2-3): GAGVSQTPSNKVTEKGKYVELRCDPISGHTALYWYRQSLGQGPEFLIYFQGTGAADDSGLPNDRFFAVRPEGSVSTLKIQRTERGDSAVYLCASSLREGQDTQYFGPGTRLTVL.